Below, 6 T cell receptor beta chains from the same sample are listed, as sequenced in a study of liver allograft versus peripheral blood T cells. About the research overall: The authors compared T cell receptor repertoires in transplanted livers with recipients' peripheral blood repertoires.

TCRdb passed the reads through MiXCR, listing each CDR3 protein once. The data show 15,000 or so distinct CDR3 sequences, 20% to 25% seen once. These receptors were collected from a human patient who had a liver transplant. The graft donor may account for some of the T cells.

This clonotype was picked up a small number of times. The chain combines TRBV6-6 with TRBJ1-5; 9 bases line up with TRBD1. This CDR3 contains 18 residues. V shed 7 bases, J shed 6 bases, and the junction held 19 bases outside the gene matches. Germline-derived CDR1 and CDR2 are MNHNY and SVGAGI (reference sequence). The CDR3 DNA follows: TGTGCCAGCATCTTAGCGCTCGGACAGGGGATCGAGGGTCAGCCCCAGCATTTT. Translating it yields CASILALGQGIEGQPQHF.

This clonotype was counted a few times. The chain couples TRBV6-2 or TRBV6-3 to TRBJ1-1; 9 bases are shared with TRBD1. Losses at the gene ends were 6 bases for V and 5 bases for J; bases not matched to a gene: 4. CDR3 length equals 13 residues. From germline, CDR1 is MNHEY and CDR2 SVGEGT. CDR3 nucleotide sequence: TGTGCCAGCAGCCCCGGACAGGGGACTGAAGCTTTCTTT. It is translated as CASSPGQGTEAFF.

This clonotype showed up just a few times. The CDR3 is CASSPRRVYNEQFF. CDR3 nucleotides: TGTGCCAGCAGCCCCCGCAGGGTCTACAATGAGCAGTTCTTC. The rearrangement links TRBV7-2 to TRBJ2-1, with D possibly TRBD1 on 5 matching bases. Germline CDR1 is SGHTA and CDR2 is FQGNSA. The ends were cut back, 5 bases at V and 3 bases at J, with 11 bases in the middle. CDR3 length equals 14 residues.

The chain is built from TRBV6-5 and TRBJ2-3; no firm D call. The CDR3 totals 12 residues. The germline CDR1 and CDR2 sequences are MNHEY and SVGAGI. V lost 6 bases to trimming and J lost 4 bases, with 8 bases between them. The DNA for the CDR3 is TGTGCCAGCAGCCAACACGCAGATACGCAGTATTTT. Translated, it gives CASSQHADTQYF.

This clonotype came up many times. The chain carries TRBV10-3 and TRBJ2-3; 8 bases match TRBD1. V shed 5 bases and J 0 bases; nucleotides not matched to a gene: 7. The germline gives CDR1 ENHRY, CDR2 SYGVKD. The CDR3 runs 16 residues. This CDR3 reads CAISQDRVGSTDTQYF. DNA for the CDR3: TGTGCCATCAGTCAGGACAGGGTAGGGAGCACAGATACGCAGTATTTT.

In its sample, this clonotype was seen many times. The chain is built from TRBV24-1 and TRBJ2-3; 8 bases match TRBD1. This CDR3 is 17 amino acids long. Germline V gene data show CDR1 as KGHDR and CDR2 as SFDVKD. Trimming at V came to 4 bases and at J to 3 bases, leaving 11 bases not matched to a gene. Here the CDR3 DNA reads TGTGCCACCAGTGACCCGGGATCAGGGGGCGCGACAGATACGCAGTATTTT. Amino acids: CATSDPGSGGATDTQYF.